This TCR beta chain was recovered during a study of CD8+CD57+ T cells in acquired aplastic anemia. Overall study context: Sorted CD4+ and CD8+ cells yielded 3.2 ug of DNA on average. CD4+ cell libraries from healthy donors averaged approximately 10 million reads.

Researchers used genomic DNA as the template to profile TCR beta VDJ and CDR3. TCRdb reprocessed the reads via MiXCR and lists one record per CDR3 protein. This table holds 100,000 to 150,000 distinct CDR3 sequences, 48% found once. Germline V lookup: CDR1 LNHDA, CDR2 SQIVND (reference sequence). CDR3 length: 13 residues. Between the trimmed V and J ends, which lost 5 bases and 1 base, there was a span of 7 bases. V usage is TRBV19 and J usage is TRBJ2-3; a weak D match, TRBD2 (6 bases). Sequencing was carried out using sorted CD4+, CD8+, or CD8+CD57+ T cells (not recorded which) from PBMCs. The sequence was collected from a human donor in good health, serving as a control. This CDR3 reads CASSWGGTDTQYF. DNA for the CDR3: TGTGCCAGTAGTTGGGGGGGCACAGATACGCAGTATTTT.